The 23 T cell receptor beta chains below come from one sample, sequenced in a study of blood T cells in healthy people across ages (dated by TCRdb to about 2015). The library was built by means of 5' RACE. Reads for this sample came from an Illumina HiSeq 2500. The second PCR ran for roughly 6 to 11 cycles and used a J-beta primer mix along with a sample-barcoded 5' primer. The public reads were run again by TCRdb, first through fastp at Q25 and then through MiXCR, and only productive beta chains were kept. Rows merge per CDR3 protein into single entries with the most common DNA and genes. In this sample the table shows just over 1 million distinct CDR3 sequences, more than 35% of which occur a single time. Together, the top ten hold over 15% of the sample. The material sequenced was blood. The receptors derive from a woman aged 60 to 75 in good health.

The rearrangement links TRBV6-1 to TRBJ1-2; a possible D gene is TRBD1 (6 bases). Germline V CDR1 and CDR2: MNHNS, SASEGT. V lost 6 bases to trimming and J lost 7 bases, with 18 bases between them. The CDR3 spans 14 residues. The CDR3 loop reads CASSVRSGAGGYTF. The CDR3 DNA sequence: TGTGCCAGCAGCGTACGGTCAGGGGCCGGTGGCTACACCTTC.

This clonotype was recorded many times. CDR3: CSVVGLAGEGTDTQYF. The CDR3 bases are TGCAGCGTTGTTGGACTAGCGGGAGAGGGCACAGATACGCAGTATTTT. The chain recombines TRBV29-1 with TRBJ2-3; 13 nucleotides agree with TRBD2. Per germline, CDR1 SQVTM and CDR2 ANQGSEA. The CDR3 is 16 residues long. Trimming cost V 4 bases and J 1 base; bases outside gene matches: 5.

The chain links TRBV11-2 to TRBJ2-1, with 9 positions matching TRBD2. V shed 5 bases and J 8 bases; nucleotides not matched to a gene: 10. Germline values: CDR1 SGHAT, CDR2 FQNNGV. CDR3 length: 15 amino acids. CDR3 nucleotide sequence: TGTGCCAGCAGCCCCGGGACTAGCTACAGACATGAGCAGTTCTTC. This codes for CASSPGTSYRHEQFF.

This clonotype was seen a few times. The V call is TRBV4-2, the J call TRBJ2-7; possibly TRBD1 for D (6 bases). The germline V and J ends were trimmed by 1 base and 2 bases, with 9 bases remaining between them. This CDR3 region has 14 residues. CDR1 and CDR2 from the germline V gene are LGHNA and YNFKEQ. The CDR3 loop reads CASSQAGQPYEQYF. CDR3 bases: TGTGCCAGCAGCCAAGCCGGACAGCCCTACGAGCAGTACTTC.

This sequence joins TRBV5-1 and TRBJ2-7; 7 bases map to TRBD1. Germline values: CDR1 SGHRS, CDR2 YFSETQ. The CDR3 loop spans 18 amino acids. V lost 5 bases to trimming and J lost 3 bases; unmatched junction nucleotides: 20. CDR3 residues: CASRPQGRPRKPLYEQYF. CDR3 sequence (DNA): TGCGCCAGCAGACCACAGGGGCGCCCTCGAAAACCTCTCTACGAGCAGTACTTC.

This clonotype has just a few counts. V and J are TRBV24-1 and TRBJ2-1, with D perhaps matching TRBD2 (6 bases). The germline V and J ends were trimmed by 4 bases and 6 bases, with 15 bases remaining between them. The length of the CDR3 is 15 residues. Germline-derived CDR1 and CDR2 are KGHDR and SFDVKD. CDR3 nucleotide sequence: TGTGCCACCAGTGAGGGTTTAGCGCGGGGCAATGAGCAGTTCTTC. The encoded protein is CATSEGLARGNEQFF.

This clonotype was found a few times. The J gene is TRBJ2-1, the V gene TRBV7-7; 9 bases line up with TRBD2. In germline, CDR1 is SSHAT, CDR2 FNYEAQ (reference sequence). This CDR3 has 13 residues. The V gene end was trimmed by 5 bases and the J gene end by 9 bases; junction bases not matched to a gene: 5. The CDR3 loop is CASSQTSGSEQFF. The DNA for the CDR3 is TGTGCCAGCAGCCAGACTAGCGGCAGTGAGCAGTTCTTC.

This chain joins TRBV28 and TRBJ2-7; TRBD2 agrees at 7 bases. The CDR3 totals 14 residues. With 7 bases clipped from V and 4 bases from J, the junction kept 10 bases outside the gene matches. Germline loops: CDR1 MDHEN, CDR2 SYDVKM. The CDR3 DNA reads TGTGCCAGCACTGCATCGGGAGGAGATTACGAGCAGTACTTC. Amino acid sequence: CASTASGGDYEQYF.

To note about this clonotype: A much larger clone sits a single nucleotide away, making a read error possible. The gene calls are TRBV2 and TRBJ2-5, with 7 nucleotides matching TRBD1. CDR1 SNHLY and CDR2 FYNNEI come from the germline V gene. The CDR3 is made up of 13 amino acids. The trim removed 7 bases at V and 5 bases at J, leaving 7 bases unmatched. CDR3 coding DNA: TGTGCCAGCAAATCGACAGGGTCGGAGACCCAGTACTTC. Its translation is CASKSTGSETQYF.

This clonotype was recorded a few times. The V and J genes are TRBV11-2 and TRBJ2-1; 11 nucleotides align to TRBD2. J gave up 5 bases and V 1 base, and 13 bases lay outside the gene matches. The CDR3 loop spans 19 amino acids. Germline V lookup: CDR1 SGHAT, CDR2 FQNNGV. The CDR3: CASSLAGPETSGMDNEQFF. The CDR3 DNA sequence: TGTGCCAGCAGCTTAGCTGGGCCCGAGACTAGCGGGATGGACAATGAGCAGTTCTTC.

This clonotype was observed many times. This chain connects TRBV5-1 to TRBJ2-3; the D gene is possibly TRBD1 (6 bases). Trimming removed 3 bases from V and 6 bases from J, with 14 bases in between. The CDR3 loop spans 14 amino acids. Germline CDR1 SGHRS, CDR2 YFSETQ. The CDR3, as DNA: TGCGCCAGCAGCTCCCCCCTCGGACAGGATACGCAGTATTTT. Translated: CASSSPLGQDTQYF.

This clonotype was seen at least ten times. J is TRBJ2-7 and V is TRBV29-1; TRBD2 matches at 7 bases. V trimming: 4 bases; J trimming: 2 bases; junction bases outside the gene matches: 5. Germline CDR1 and CDR2: SQVTM and ANQGSEA. This CDR3 is built from 13 residues. CDR3 in amino acids: CSVVGGGTYEQYF. The CDR3 nucleotides read TGCAGCGTTGTGGGCGGGGGTACCTACGAGCAGTACTTC.

This clonotype was counted at least ten times. The CDR3 protein is CASSQGRNQPQHF. The CDR3, as DNA: TGTGCCAGCAGCCAAGGGAGAAATCAGCCCCAGCATTTT. The V and J genes are TRBV14 and TRBJ1-5, with no clear D. This CDR3 contains 13 residues. Per germline, CDR1 SGHDN and CDR2 FVKESK. The V and J ends lost 1 base and 4 bases respectively, with 5 bases between them. Full variable domain (remainder filled in from reference TRBV14 and TRBJ1-5): EAGVTQFPSHSVIEKGQTVTLRCDPISGHDNLYWYRRVMGKEIKFLLHFVKESKQDESGMPNNRFLAERTGGTYSTLKVQPAELEDSGVYFCASSQGRNQPQHFGDGTRLSIL.

The chain combines TRBV27 with TRBJ2-1, with 15 positions matching TRBD2. Germline V lookup: CDR1 MNHEY, CDR2 SMNVEV (reference sequence). V lost 2 bases and J lost 9; bases outside the gene matches: 11. The CDR3 covers 18 residues. DNA for the CDR3: TGTGCCAGCAGTTTACAATCCGGACTAGCGGGAGGGCCACGTGAGCAGTTCTTC. Encoded protein: CASSLQSGLAGGPREQFF.

This clonotype turned up a few times. This chain joins TRBV28 and TRBJ2-7, with TRBD2 as a possible D gene (6 bases). V was shortened by 9 bases and J by 1 base, with 16 bases between the two germline ends. This CDR3 region has 14 residues. Germline values: CDR1 MDHEN, CDR2 SYDVKM. The CDR3 protein is CASAEAGYSYEQYF. Here the CDR3 DNA reads TGTGCCAGTGCGGAAGCGGGCTATTCCTACGAGCAGTACTTC.

The chain is built from TRBV3-1 and TRBJ2-5; tentative D call: TRBD1 (5 bases). Trimming shortened V by 1 base and J by 2 bases, and 11 bases separated the two germline ends. The CDR3 has 15 amino acids. The V gene's germline CDR1 is LGHDT and CDR2 YNNKEL (reference sequence). The CDR3 region is CASSQAGWRQETQYF. The CDR3 bases are TGTGCCAGCAGCCAAGCAGGGTGGAGACAAGAGACCCAGTACTTC.

On this clonotype itself: With a much larger clone just one base away, this may be a read error. The chain combines TRBV10-1 with TRBJ2-1, with TRBD2 matching over 8 bases. The length of the CDR3 is 16 residues. Germline loops: CDR1 WNHNN, CDR2 SYGVQD (reference sequence). The J segment lost 10 bases and the V segment lost 1 base, leaving 12 bases of the junction unmatched. The CDR3 here is CASSEFGSGVSYEQFF. CDR3 bases: TGCGCCAGCAGTGAGTTTGGTAGCGGGGTCTCCTACGAGCAGTTCTTC.

V gene TRBV20-1 combines with J gene TRBJ2-3, with 11 bases that match TRBD2. The CDR3 consists of 15 residues. From germline, CDR1 is DFQATT and CDR2 SNEGSKA (reference sequence). V was pared by 7 bases and J by 3 bases, with 9 bases of the junction left unmatched. The CDR3 DNA reads as TGCAGTGTCAGGGTAGCGGGAGGGATGACAGATACGCAGTATTTT. Protein product: CSVRVAGGMTDTQYF.

This clonotype was counted only a few times. The CDR3 spells CASRRQGSNSPLHF. The CDR3 nucleotides are TGTGCCAGCAGACGACAGGGGTCGAATTCACCCCTCCACTTT. This sequence joins TRBV6-5 and TRBJ1-6; 8 positions agree with TRBD1. The CDR3 sequence is 14 residues long. Trimming removed 6 bases from V and 7 bases from J; junction bases left unmatched: 5. Germline V lookup: CDR1 MNHEY, CDR2 SVGAGI.

This clonotype has a handful of counts. The V call is TRBV10-3, the J call TRBJ2-1, with unresolved D. Germline V lookup: CDR1 ENHRY, CDR2 SYGVKD. The CDR3 is 12 residues long. Trimming left V 5 bases short and J 10 bases short, with 12 bases between. The DNA for the CDR3 is TGTGCCATCAGTACCGAAGGGTGGGAGCAGTTCTTC. Translating gives CAISTEGWEQFF.

The chain combines TRBV29-1 with TRBJ1-4; D is perhaps TRBD1 (6 bases). With 6 bases removed from V and 4 bases from J, the gap between germline ends came to 15 bases. Germline CDR1 reads SQVTM; CDR2 reads ANQGSEA. This CDR3 comprises 14 residues. The CDR3 DNA follows: TGCAGCGTAGCAGGGGCGCCGGGTAATGAAAAACTGTTTTTT. Amino acid sequence: CSVAGAPGNEKLFF.

There are a few counts of this clonotype. This chain uses TRBV15 with TRBJ2-1; 9 bases align to TRBD2. V lost 2 bases to trimming and J lost 10 bases; unmatched junction nucleotides: 6. From germline, CDR1 is LNHNV and CDR2 YYDKDF (reference sequence). This CDR3 has 14 amino acids. DNA for the CDR3: TGTGCCACCAGCAGAAGACTAGCGGATGAGGAGCAGTTCTTC. Translation gives CATSRRLADEEQFF.

The gene calls are TRBV27 and TRBJ2-1; 12 bases agree with TRBD2. Judging by the DNA end, TRBJ2-7 fits better; the J call may be wrong. Germline V gives CDR1 MNHEY, CDR2 SMNVEV (reference sequence). The CDR3 consists of 16 residues. The CDR3 DNA is TGTGCCAGCCTAAAACTACTAGCGGGAGGTACCTACGAGCAGTACTTC. This encodes CASLKLLAGGTYEQYF.